This passage covers 13 T cell receptor beta chains from one sample sequenced in a study of neoadjuvant anti-PD-1 for oral cavity cancer. Measured with immunoSEQ multiplex PCR; TCRdb has only the in-frame clones, and not every one. The repertoire consists of 15,000 or so clones, with roughly 70% occurring once and the leading ten covering 2.5% to 3%. Sequenced material: PBMCs, taken before nivolumab (anti-PD-1) treatment. All receptors come from a person aged 40-85 years with oral cavity squamous cell carcinoma.

The V call is TRBV5-1, the J call TRBJ1-1; TRBD1 aligns across 7 bases. The V and J ends lost 0 bases and 1 base, in that order; junction bases with no gene match: 6. The CDR3 length is 16 residues. Germline V gene data show CDR1 as SGHRS and CDR2 as YFSETQ. CDR3 in amino acids: CASSLAGTAPNTEAFF. The CDR3 DNA follows: TGCGCCAGCAGCTTGGCCGGGACAGCTCCGAACACTGAAGCTTTCTTT.

This clone was seen only a few times. The chain combines TRBV11-1 with TRBJ1-1; D gene unclear. Trimming pared 3 bases from V and 1 base from J, leaving 3 bases between. CDR3 length equals 12 residues. Germline V gives CDR1 SGHAT, CDR2 FQDESV (reference sequence). CDR3 nucleotide sequence: TGTGCCAGCAGCTTCGCGAACACTGAAGCTTTCTTT. Amino acids: CASSFANTEAFF.

This chain's CDR3 is CASSEATGGSYEQYF. The CDR3 DNA reads TGTGCCAGCAGTGAAGCTACAGGGGGCTCCTACGAGCAGTACTTC. The rearrangement uses TRBV6-1 and TRBJ2-7, with 8 bases aligning to TRBD1. V shed 0 bases and J 0 bases; nucleotides not matched to a gene: 1. The CDR3 extends over 15 amino acids. Germline V lookup: CDR1 MNHNS, CDR2 SASEGT.

This clone was counted only a few times. This sequence joins TRBV10-2 and TRBJ1-2; D gene unclear. The CDR3 consists of 13 residues. Germline CDR1 WSHSY, CDR2 SAAADI. The V end lost 6 bases, the J end lost 8 bases, and 16 bases lay between the germline ends. The CDR3 loop reads CASRDGERWGYTF. CDR3 nucleotides: TGCGCCAGCAGAGACGGGGAAAGGTGGGGCTACACCTTC.

V and J are TRBV7-3 and TRBJ2-1; D perhaps matches TRBD2 (5 bases). Looked up from germline, CDR1 is SGHTA and CDR2 is FQGTGA. Deletions cut 2 bases from V and 5 bases from J, with 13 bases between. The CDR3 contains 15 residues. The CDR3 DNA follows: TGTGCCAGCAGCTTAGGTGGGCGGGCTGACAATGAGCAGTTCTTC. This gives the protein CASSLGGRADNEQFF.

The genes are TRBV29-1 and TRBJ2-6, with no clear D. V was pared by 6 bases and J by 4 bases, with 13 bases between. CDR3 size: 14 residues. Germline V gene data show CDR1 as SQVTM and CDR2 as ANQGSEA. The CDR3 coding sequence is TGCAGCGTGTACGAAGGTGCCGGGGCCAACGTCCTGACTTTC. Translation gives CSVYEGAGANVLTF.

The CDR3 spells CASFREEAFF. In nucleotides, the CDR3 is TGTGCCAGCTTCAGGGAAGAAGCTTTCTTT. V gene TRBV6-1 combines with J gene TRBJ1-1; D may be TRBD1 (5 bases). V was trimmed by 8 bases and J by 8 bases, leaving 9 bases between them. Germline V gives CDR1 MNHNS, CDR2 SASEGT. The CDR3 length is 10 residues.

The chain uses TRBV4-1 and TRBJ1-2; a possible D gene is TRBD1 (6 bases). Per germline, CDR1 MGHRA and CDR2 YSYEKL. The V and J ends lost 1 base and 3 bases respectively, with 9 bases between them. CDR3 length equals 14 residues. The chain's CDR3 is CASSQATGYYGYTF. For the CDR3, the DNA is TGCGCCAGCAGCCAAGCAACAGGGTACTATGGCTACACCTTC.

For the CDR3, the DNA is TGCAGCGTTACCCAGGGACAGGGGGGGACTGAAGCTTTCTTT. This codes for CSVTQGQGGTEAFF. This chain uses TRBV29-1 with TRBJ1-1; TRBD1 matches at 11 bases. The CDR3 is 14 residues long. V gave up 5 bases and J gave up 5 bases; unmatched junction bases: 7. The germline V gene encodes CDR1 SQVTM and CDR2 ANQGSEA.

This clone occurred once. The rearrangement links TRBV7-6 to TRBJ2-1, with D unresolved. CDR1 and CDR2 (germline): SGHVS, FNYEAQ. The CDR3 contains 15 residues. V shed 4 bases and J shed 7 bases, with 17 bases lying between them. The CDR3 region is CASSSQVHIRNEQFF. The CDR3 region has the DNA TGTGCCAGCAGCTCGCAAGTCCATATTCGTAATGAGCAGTTCTTC.

The chain uses TRBV9 and TRBJ2-2; D not certain. This CDR3 has 16 residues. The germline V gene has CDR1 SGDLS and CDR2 YYNGEE. The V and J ends lost 0 bases and 2 bases respectively, with 11 bases between them. This CDR3 reads CASSVGFSPNTGELFF. The CDR3 DNA reads TGTGCCAGCAGCGTAGGTTTTAGCCCAAACACCGGGGAGCTGTTTTTT.

This rearrangement joins TRBV2 to TRBJ1-5, with 7 bases that match TRBD1. The CDR3 runs 13 residues. Trimming removed 7 bases from V and 4 bases from J; junction bases left unmatched: 4. CDR1 SNHLY and CDR2 FYNNEI come from the germline V gene. The CDR3: CASKQGWNQPQHF. As DNA, the CDR3 is TGTGCCAGCAAACAGGGGTGGAATCAGCCCCAGCATTTT.

CDR3 coding DNA: TGTGCCTGGAGTCTCCAAGTATCGGGGGGAAGGTATGGCTACACCTTC. Protein product: CAWSLQVSGGRYGYTF. This chain links TRBV30 with TRBJ1-2; maybe TRBD1 (5 bases). CDR3 length: 16 amino acids. Germline V gene data show CDR1 as GTSNPN and CDR2 as SVGIG (reference sequence). Trimming shortened V by 2 bases and J by 5 bases, and 21 bases separated the two germline ends.